This T cell receptor beta chain was documented in a study of T cell changes during pregnancy in multiple sclerosis. The protocol was immunoSEQ multiplex PCR, while the TCRdb copy is restricted to in-frame clones and leaves out a portion. The repertoire consists of tens of thousands of clones, with about 88% occurring once and the leading ten covering about 0.51%. The sequence came from a female donor with multiple sclerosis, enrolled in a pregnancy study. Here the sequenced sample was CD4+ T cells from peripheral blood mononuclear cells, taken in the first trimester of pregnancy.

The CDR3 loop is CASSATSGEQYF. CDR3 DNA: TGTGCCAGCAGTGCGACTAGCGGCGAGCAGTACTTC. J is TRBJ2-7 and V is TRBV2, with 9 bases fitting TRBD2. This CDR3 has 12 amino acids. Germline lookup yields CDR1 SNHLY and CDR2 FYNNEI. V shed 4 bases and J 6 bases; nucleotides not matched to a gene: 1. Together with reference TRBV2 and TRBJ2-7, the CDR3 gives the full variable domain: EPEVTQTPSHQVTQMGQEVILRCVPISNHLYFYWYRQILGQKVEFLVSFYNNEISEKSEIFDDQFSVERPDGSNFTLKIRSTKLEDSAMYFCASSATSGEQYFGPGTRLTVT.